This TCR beta chain was documented in a study of identical twins. Study results and caveats: Fewer insertions were carried by abundant cord blood beta clonotypes, but none was seen in memory repertoires. Modelling approaches yielded underestimates of out-of-frame TCR alpha sharing between monozygotic twins. Part of the zero-insertion signal could reflect confounding by invariant MAIT and iNKT cells.

TCRdb independently ran MiXCR on the 5' RACE reads; one entry per CDR3 protein. The sample consists of some 570,000 distinct CDR3 sequences, around 22% of them appearing once. The CDR3 spans 16 residues. Germline V gene lookup returns CDR1 DFQATT and CDR2 SNEGSKA (reference sequence). Germline trimming cut 3 bases from V and 7 bases from J; bases unmatched to any gene: 6. Healthy Caucasian donors formed the entire cohort. In regard to this clonotype: Its antigen is currently unknown.

The data also belong to a second study, concerning yellow fever vaccine responses in identical twins.

Sequenced input: CD4+ T cells sorted from blood. The TCR comes from a woman younger than 35 in good health. The chain uses TRBV20-1 and TRBJ2-1; 16 nucleotides agree with TRBD2. As DNA, the CDR3 is TGCAGTGCTAGGGGACTAGCGGGGGGGCTAGGGAATGAGCAGTTCTTC. This sequence encodes CSARGLAGGLGNEQFF.